This T cell receptor (beta chain) was recorded in a study of early T cells in non-severe SARS-CoV-2 infection. In this sample, this clonotype turned up a few times. The CDR3 length is 16 residues. Deletions cut 3 bases from V and 3 bases from J, with 15 bases between. The germline V gene has CDR1 KGHSH and CDR2 LQKENI. TCRdb re-called the 5' RACE reads through MiXCR, storing one row per CDR3 protein. The sample contains 20,000 or so distinct CDR3 sequences, over 4% of which appear only once. Input material: whole blood. The chain has TRBV18 and TRBJ1-3; possibly TRBD1 for D (6 bases). The source is an adult who was a healthcare worker with PCR-confirmed SARS-CoV-2 infection or an uninfected control (not recorded which). CDR3 nucleotide sequence: TGTGCCAGCTCACCCCGGGACACGGCGCTTGGAAACACCATATATTTT. Its translation is CASSPRDTALGNTIYF.